One sample yielded the 6 T cell receptor beta chains listed below, sequenced in a study of blood T cell repertoires in COVID-19. This table comes from immunoSEQ multiplex PCR, and its TCRdb copy is limited to in-frame clones, with some not included. This table holds some 150,000 clones, about 85% found once. Sequencing used peripheral blood. The receptors shown here come from a man aged 60 to 69 with COVID-19, enrolled during active disease.

The gene calls are TRBV7-2 and TRBJ1-2; D gene ambiguous. CDR1 and CDR2 (germline): SGHTA, FQGNSA. The V end lost 5 bases, the J end lost 0 bases, and 13 bases lay between the germline ends. This CDR3 region has 15 residues. The CDR3 sequence: CASSQPPTTNYGYTF. The CDR3 DNA reads TGTGCCAGCAGCCAACCACCGACAACTAACTATGGCTACACCTTC.

The chain is built from TRBV18 and TRBJ1-2; 7 nucleotides align to TRBD1. CDR3 size: 14 residues. J was trimmed by 4 bases and V by 3 bases; bases with no gene match: 5. Germline V gives CDR1 KGHSH, CDR2 LQKENI. CDR3 bases: TGTGCCAGCTCACCGAGGGACAGCGGCTATGGCTACACCTTC. This sequence encodes CASSPRDSGYGYTF.

The V and J genes are TRBV2 and TRBJ1-4; D gene ambiguous. Germline values: CDR1 SNHLY, CDR2 FYNNEI. This CDR3 contains 12 residues. Between the trimmed V and J ends, which lost 7 bases and 8 bases, there was a span of 11 bases. For the CDR3, the DNA is TGTGCCAGCACCGTCGTCAGGGAAAAACTGTTTTTT. It encodes CASTVVREKLFF. Variable domain in full (rest from reference TRBV2 and TRBJ1-4): EPEVTQTPSHQVTQMGQEVILRCVPISNHLYFYWYRQILGQKVEFLVSFYNNEISEKSEIFDDQFSVERPDGSNFTLKIRSTKLEDSAMYFCASTVVREKLFFGSGTQLSVL.

Only a few counts were recorded for this clone. The V call is TRBV6-5, the J call TRBJ2-7, with 9 nucleotides matching TRBD1. Trimming took 6 bases from V and 0 from J; bases not matched to a gene: 6. This CDR3 is built from 15 residues. CDR1 is MNHEY and CDR2 is SVGAGI in the germline V gene. CDR3 amino acids: CASSKDRGLSYEQYF. DNA of the CDR3: TGTGCCAGCAGCAAGGACAGGGGCCTCTCCTACGAGCAGTACTTC.

The V gene is TRBV18, the J gene TRBJ2-1; 7 bases line up with TRBD2. Losses at the gene ends were 3 bases for V and 6 bases for J; bases not matched to a gene: 8. Germline V lookup: CDR1 KGHSH, CDR2 LQKENI. CDR3 size: 15 residues. The CDR3 nucleotides read TGTGCCAGCTCACCCCTCGGGGGAGGGCGCAATGAGCAGTTCTTC. It yields the protein CASSPLGGGRNEQFF. The variable domain in full, completed from reference TRBV18 and TRBJ2-1, reads NAGVMQNPRHLVRRRGQEARLRCSPMKGHSHVYWYRQLPEEGLKFMVYLQKENIIDESGMPKERFSAEFPKEGPSILRIQQVVRGDSAAYFCASSPLGGGRNEQFFGPGTRLTVL.

The rearrangement links TRBV24-1 to TRBJ2-1; the match to TRBD2 covers 7 bases. Germline trimming cut 7 bases from V and 3 bases from J; bases unmatched to any gene: 8. Germline V gene lookup returns CDR1 KGHDR and CDR2 SFDVKD. This CDR3 has 15 amino acids. In DNA, the CDR3 is TGTGCCACCAGGGCGACGGGCGGGGGCTACAATGAGCAGTTCTTC. As protein: CATRATGGGYNEQFF.